These 15 T cell receptor beta chains were sequenced from one sample in a study of cytomegalovirus exposure and HLA in healthy donors. PCR amplification relied on 60 Vbeta primers (plus 13 Jbeta primers). The protocol was immunoSEQ multiplex PCR, while the TCRdb copy is restricted to in-frame clones and leaves out a portion. The repertoire table contains 130,000 to 150,000 clones. The specimen was PBMCs. The receptors derive from a male donor in good health and CMV-seronegative.

This rearrangement joins TRBV9 to TRBJ2-5; TRBD1 agrees at 9 bases. Losses at the gene ends were 5 bases for V and 3 bases for J; bases not matched to a gene: 8. Germline V gene data show CDR1 as SGDLS and CDR2 as YYNGEE. CDR3 length: 15 amino acids. CDR3 coding DNA: TGTGCCAGCAGTGCCCCCGGGACAGGGAAAGAGACCCAGTACTTC. Its translation: CASSAPGTGKETQYF.

The chain couples TRBV7-2 to TRBJ2-1; 7 bases agree with TRBD2. Unmatched junction bases numbered 10, after V lost 6 bases and J lost 5 bases. The CDR3 covers 15 residues. In germline, CDR1 is SGHTA, CDR2 FQGNSA. The CDR3 sequence is CASRPPWAGDNEQFF. CDR3 nucleotide sequence: TGTGCCAGCAGACCCCCATGGGCGGGGGACAATGAGCAGTTCTTC. Drawing the rest from reference TRBV7-2 and TRBJ2-1, the complete variable domain is GAGVSQSPSNKVTEKGKDVELRCDPISGHTALYWYRQSLGQGLEFLIYFQGNSAPDKSGLPSDRFSAERTGGSVSTLTIQRTQQEDSAVYLCASRPPWAGDNEQFFGPGTRLTVL.

This sequence joins TRBV4-3 and TRBJ2-1; TRBD2 matches at 12 bases. The J segment lost 5 bases and the V segment lost 3 bases, leaving 5 bases of the junction unmatched. The germline V gene encodes CDR1 LGHNA and CDR2 YSLEER. CDR3 size: 16 residues. In DNA form, the CDR3 reads TGCGCCAGCAGCCATTCGACTAGCGGGGGACACAATGAGCAGTTCTTC. It translates to CASSHSTSGGHNEQFF.

The V and J genes are TRBV5-1 and TRBJ2-7; TRBD1 aligns across 8 bases. V gave up 4 bases and J gave up 3 bases; unmatched junction bases: 9. The CDR3 loop spans 15 amino acids. CDR1 SGHRS and CDR2 YFSETQ come from the germline V gene. CDR3 DNA sequence: TGCGCCAGCAGCCTATCAGGGGGCCCGAGCTACGAGCAGTACTTC. This codes for CASSLSGGPSYEQYF. Based on the CDR3 plus reference TRBV5-1 and TRBJ2-7, the full variable domain is KAGVTQTPRYLIKTRGQQVTLSCSPISGHRSVSWYQQTPGQGLQFLFEYFSETQRNKGNFPGRFSGRQFSNSRSEMNVSTLELGDSALYLCASSLSGGPSYEQYFGPGTRLTVT.

This chain links TRBV27 with TRBJ1-1; D uncertain. V was trimmed by 5 bases and J by 0 bases, leaving 16 bases between them. The CDR3 loop spans 16 amino acids. CDR1 is MNHEY, CDR2 SMNVEV, per germline (reference sequence). The CDR3 spells CASSRWPPEMNTEAFF. As DNA, the CDR3 is TGTGCCAGCAGTAGGTGGCCACCGGAGATGAACACTGAAGCTTTCTTT.

CDR3 protein: CASSREEYSNQPQHF. The DNA for the CDR3 is TGTGCCAGCAGTCGAGAGGAGTATAGCAATCAGCCCCAGCATTTT. The chain links TRBV2 to TRBJ1-5; D remains ambiguous. The V and J ends lost 5 bases and 0 bases respectively, with 11 bases between them. The CDR3 is 15 residues long. Germline lookup yields CDR1 SNHLY and CDR2 FYNNEI.

The V and J genes are TRBV11-2 and TRBJ2-7, with 7 bases aligning to TRBD1. CDR1 and CDR2 from the germline V gene are SGHAT and FQNNGV. V was pared by 5 bases and J by 8 bases, with 15 bases of the junction left unmatched. The CDR3 has 15 residues. This CDR3 is CASSVPLGDSLQQYF. The CDR3 nucleotides read TGTGCCAGCAGCGTACCCCTAGGGGACAGTTTGCAGCAGTACTTC.

J is TRBJ2-7 and V is TRBV4-2; 14 positions match TRBD2. This CDR3 is 18 amino acids long. Germline values: CDR1 LGHNA, CDR2 YNFKEQ. Trimming removed 4 bases from V and 7 bases from J; junction bases left unmatched: 15. The DNA for the CDR3 is TGTGCCAGCAGCCCCATGGGGACTAGCGGGGGTGCTGCGGGGGAGCAGTACTTC. It encodes CASSPMGTSGGAAGEQYF.

This sequence joins TRBV23-1 and TRBJ1-1; a weak D match, TRBD1 (6 bases). TRBV23-1 is designated an ORF whose function remains uncertain. The germline V and J ends were trimmed by 0 bases and 8 bases, with 10 bases remaining between them. The length of the CDR3 is 13 residues. The CDR3 nucleotides read TGCGCCAGCAGTCAATCGGGTGGGACAGAAGCTTTCTTT. It encodes CASSQSGGTEAFF.

The chain couples TRBV6-5 to TRBJ2-7; no clear D. The V gene's germline CDR1 is MNHEY and CDR2 SVGAGI. The CDR3 totals 15 residues. V lost 2 bases, J lost 6 bases, and 17 bases lay in between. CDR3 sequence: CASSYTLGSLPEQYF. In nucleotides, the CDR3 is TGTGCCAGCAGTTACACCCTTGGCAGTTTACCCGAGCAGTACTTC.

This sequence joins TRBV19 and TRBJ2-7; D perhaps matches TRBD2 (6 bases). V lost 7 bases and J lost 3, with 19 bases in between. From germline, CDR1 is LNHDA and CDR2 SQIVND (reference sequence). This CDR3 comprises 15 residues. The CDR3 nucleotides are TGTGCCAGTACAAATCCGGGAGCAGGGCGCTACGAGCAGTACTTC. It yields the protein CASTNPGAGRYEQYF. The full variable domain, its missing parts supplied by reference TRBV19 and TRBJ2-7, is DGGITQSPKYLFRKEGQNVTLSCEQNLNHDAMYWYRQDPGQGLRLIYYSQIVNDFQKGDIAEGYSVSREKKESFPLTVTSAQKNPTAFYLCASTNPGAGRYEQYFGPGTRLTVT.

This chain uses TRBV18 with TRBJ1-4; TRBD1 might be the D (5 bases). The CDR3 extends over 15 amino acids. Trimming took 3 bases from V and 1 from J, leaving 9 bases between them. CDR1 and CDR2 (germline): KGHSH, LQKENI. The CDR3 loop is CASSPEGITNEKLFF. The CDR3 DNA sequence: TGTGCCAGCTCACCGGAGGGGATAACTAATGAAAAACTGTTTTTT.

V is TRBV9 and J is TRBJ2-2; the match to TRBD1 covers 10 bases. After removal of 3 bases from V and 7 bases from J, the junction contained 3 bases not matched to a gene. This CDR3 has 14 amino acids. Germline V CDR1 and CDR2: SGDLS, YYNGEE. CDR3 in DNA: TGTGCCAGCAGCGCCGGGACAGGGGACGGGGAGCTGTTTTTT. It codes for CASSAGTGDGELFF.

The chain recombines TRBV27 with TRBJ1-5, with D possibly TRBD1 on 5 matching bases. The V end lost 1 base, the J end lost 4 bases, and 11 bases lay between the germline ends. Germline CDR1 MNHEY, CDR2 SMNVEV (reference sequence). CDR3 length: 15 amino acids. The CDR3 coding sequence is TGTGCCAGCAGTTTATATTTCGGGGGGAATCAGCCCCAGCATTTT. Residues: CASSLYFGGNQPQHF.

The chain couples TRBV7-8 to TRBJ1-1, with a possible D match to TRBD1 (5 bases). Germline V lookup: CDR1 SGHVS, CDR2 FQNEAQ. Trimming cost V 1 base and J 0 bases, with 24 bases left between them. The CDR3 covers 20 residues. CDR3 DNA sequence: TGTGCCAGCAGCTTAGGACGATACAAGTCAGGGCGAGGTATGAACACTGAAGCTTTCTTT. Protein: CASSLGRYKSGRGMNTEAFF. Looking up the rest from reference TRBV7-8 and TRBJ1-1 gives the full variable domain: GAGVSQSPRYKVAKRGQDVALRCDPISGHVSLFWYQQALGQGPEFLTYFQNEAQLDKSGLPSDRFFAERPEGSVSTLKIQRTQQEDSAVYLCASSLGRYKSGRGMNTEAFFGQGTRLTVV.